Described below is a single T cell receptor (beta chain) sequence and its context. Its antigen is as yet unknown. This specimen belongs to a study of shared clonotypes between healthy human individuals. For the study at large: Each donor had three CD4 naive, three CD4 memory, two CD8 naive and one CD8 memory plate.

General study points: Naive subsets typically showed greater estimated richness than memory subsets. Of the naive CD4 clonotypes, about 5.4% were shared across several donors. Tissue TCR repertoires likely differ from these blood-only repertoires.

Repertoires were generated with immunoSEQ multiplex PCR, while TCRdb's copy carries only in-frame clones and drops some. Of millions of clones in the sample, roughly 95% are singletons; the top ten hold more than 0.95%. Germline V CDR1 and CDR2: MNHNS, SASEGT. This CDR3 has 16 residues. Trimming took 3 bases from V and 15 from J; bases not matched to a gene: 14. Positive CCR7 selection of CD45RO-negative cells yielded the naive CD8 cells, and terminally differentiated effector memory CD45RA+ cells were excluded. This chain links TRBV6-1 with TRBJ1-4; 12 bases are shared with TRBD1. Sequencing was done on a sample of naive CD8+ T cells sorted from blood. This TCR was sampled from a man between 18 and 35 years old in good health. DNA for the CDR3: TGTGCCAGCAGTGAGATCGGGACAGGGGGCTTAAATGGGGTGTTTTTT. This codes for CASSEIGTGGLNGVFF.